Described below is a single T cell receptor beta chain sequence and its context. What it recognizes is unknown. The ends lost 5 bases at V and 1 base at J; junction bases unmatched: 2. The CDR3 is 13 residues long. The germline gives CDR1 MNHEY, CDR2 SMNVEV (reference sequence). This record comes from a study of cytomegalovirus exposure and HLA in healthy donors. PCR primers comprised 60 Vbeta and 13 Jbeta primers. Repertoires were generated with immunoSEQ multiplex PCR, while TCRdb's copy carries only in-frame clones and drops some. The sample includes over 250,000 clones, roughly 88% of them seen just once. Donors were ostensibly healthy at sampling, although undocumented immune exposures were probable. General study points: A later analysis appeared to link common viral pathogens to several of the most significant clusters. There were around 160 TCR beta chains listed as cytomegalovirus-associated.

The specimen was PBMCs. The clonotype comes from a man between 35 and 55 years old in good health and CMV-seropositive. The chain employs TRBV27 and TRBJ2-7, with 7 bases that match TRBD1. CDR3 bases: TGTGCCAGCAGTCAGACAGGGTCCTACGAGCAGTACTTC. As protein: CASSQTGSYEQYF.